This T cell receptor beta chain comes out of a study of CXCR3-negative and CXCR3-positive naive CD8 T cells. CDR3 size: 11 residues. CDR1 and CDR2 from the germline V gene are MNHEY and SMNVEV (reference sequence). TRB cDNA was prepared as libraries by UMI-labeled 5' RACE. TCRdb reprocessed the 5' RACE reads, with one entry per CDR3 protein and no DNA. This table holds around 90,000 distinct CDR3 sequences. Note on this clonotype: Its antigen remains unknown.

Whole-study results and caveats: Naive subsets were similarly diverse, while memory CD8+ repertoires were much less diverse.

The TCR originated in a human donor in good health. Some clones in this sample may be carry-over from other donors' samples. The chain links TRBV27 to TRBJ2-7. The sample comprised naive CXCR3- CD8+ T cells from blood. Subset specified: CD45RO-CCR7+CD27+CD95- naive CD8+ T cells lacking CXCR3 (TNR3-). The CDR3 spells CASRGYYEQYF.